Listed below are T cell receptor beta chains from one sample, sequenced in a study of T cells in Graves' hyperthyroidism and ophthalmopathy. TCRdb independently ran MiXCR on the multiplex PCR reads; one entry per CDR3 protein. The sample has some 380,000 distinct CDR3 sequences; roughly 14% are singletons. Material for sequencing was blood. Receptors were obtained from a man aged 25 to 40 with Graves' hyperthyroidism that later progressed to Graves' ophthalmopathy. Both conserved end residues are part of each CDR3. The D gene is left open where the match is weak. Clone size is given for some rows only: seen once, a few or many times, or a class if the clone is expanded.

J gene,D gene,clone size,V gene,CDR3 protein,CDR3 DNA
TRBJ2-3,TRBD2,few,TRBV30,CAWSGTSGRTSTDTQYF,TGTGCCTGGAGCGGGACTAGCGGGAGGACTAGCACAGATACGCAGTATTTT
TRBJ2-5,.,few,TRBV6-2/TRBV6-3,CASRPRGGSAETQYF,TGTGCCAGCAGGCCCCGGGGCGGGTCGGCAGAGACCCAGTACTTC
TRBJ1-2,TRBD1,many,TRBV5-5,CASSLWVGTEDGYTF,TGTGCCAGCAGCTTGTGGGTCGGGACAGAAGATGGCTACACCTTC
TRBJ2-7,.,many,TRBV11-2,CASSLQAGLEQYF,TGTGCCAGCAGCCTACAAGCGGGCCTCGAGCAGTACTTC
TRBJ2-7,.,few,TRBV12-3/TRBV12-4,CASSSSDGRRYF,TGTGCCAGCAGTTCCTCGGACGGAAGACGGTACTTC
TRBJ1-5,.,few,TRBV6-6,CASSYWGAGQPQHF,TGTGCCAGCAGTTACTGGGGGGCAGGTCAGCCCCAGCATTTT
TRBJ1-2,.,many,TRBV6-1,CATARTANYGYTF,TGTGCCACGGCTCGGACGGCTAACTATGGCTACACCTTC
TRBJ1-4,.,many,TRBV7-2,CASSFTPGRYNEKLFF,TGTGCCAGCAGTTTTACCCCGGGGAGATATAATGAAAAACTGTTTTTT
TRBJ2-3,.,many,TRBV6-1,CASSSLEGGDTQYF,TGTGCCAGCAGTTCGTTAGAAGGAGGGGATACGCAGTATTTT
TRBJ2-3,.,.,TRBV6-1,CASASWGSDTQYF,TGTGCCAGCGCGAGCTGGGGGTCAGATACGCAGTATTTT
TRBJ1-6,.,many,TRBV12-3/TRBV12-4,CASSFKGNSPLHF,TGTGCCAGCAGTTTTAAGGGCAATTCACCCCTCCACTTT
TRBJ2-3,TRBD1,few,TRBV12-3/TRBV12-4,CAKSRDSRVDTQYF,TGTGCCAAATCCCGGGACAGCCGGGTGGATACGCAGTATTTT
TRBJ2-1,.,.,TRBV2,CASTKLTGQASSYNEQFF,TGTGCCAGCACGAAACTTACAGGGCAGGCGAGCTCCTACAATGAGCAGTTCTTC
TRBJ1-5,.,.,TRBV5-1,CASSFEGLSNQPQHF,TGCGCCAGCAGCTTTGAGGGTCTTAGCAATCAGCCCCAGCATTTT
TRBJ1-1,.,many,TRBV29-1,CSVFHGLNTEAFF,TGCAGCGTCTTTCACGGATTGAACACTGAAGCTTTCTTT
TRBJ2-5,.,few,TRBV7-6,CASSLEAVMETQYF,TGTGCCAGCAGCTTAGAGGCGGTGATGGAGACCCAGTACTTC
TRBJ2-2,TRBD1,many,TRBV7-9,CARDRVYTGELFF,TGTGCCAGGGACAGGGTCTACACCGGGGAGCTGTTTTTT
TRBJ2-5,TRBD1,few,TRBV5-1,CASRSGQGTQYF,TGCGCCAGCAGATCGGGACAGGGGACCCAGTACTTC
TRBJ1-2,.,many,TRBV6-6,CASSYGGGLNYGYTF,TGTGCCAGCAGTTACGGGGGAGGCCTTAACTATGGCTACACCTTC
TRBJ2-7,TRBD2,many,TRBV7-9,CASSLGRSYEQYF,TGTGCCAGCAGCCTCGGGAGGTCCTACGAGCAGTACTTC
TRBJ2-1,TRBD1,many,TRBV12-3/TRBV12-4,CASSLVWQGAGHEQFF,TGTGCCAGCAGTTTAGTGTGGCAGGGGGCGGGCCATGAGCAGTTCTTC
TRBJ2-4,TRBD1,many,TRBV7-2,CASSSRGRDKNIQYF,TGTGCCAGCAGCTCCAGGGGGCGCGACAAAAACATTCAGTACTTC
TRBJ2-5,.,few,TRBV4-1,CASSLVLVETQYF,TGCGCCAGCAGCCTCGTCCTTGTCGAGACCCAGTACTTC
TRBJ2-7,.,.,TRBV24-1,CATSDHGLSYEQYF,TGTGCCACCAGTGACCACGGGCTCTCCTACGAGCAGTACTTC
TRBJ2-5,.,few,TRBV3-1,CASSQDADIGAQYF,TGTGCCAGCAGCCAAGACGCGGACATTGGTGCCCAGTACTTC
TRBJ2-2,TRBD1,few,TRBV4-1,CASSQPRGQDNGELFF,TGCGCCAGCAGCCAACCGAGAGGACAGGATAACGGGGAGCTGTTTTTT
TRBJ2-7,.,many,TRBV11-2,CASSLRGGSYEQYF,TGTGCCAGCAGCTTAAGAGGGGGCTCCTACGAGCAGTACTTC
TRBJ2-5,TRBD1,many,TRBV7-9,CASSMTGSVETQYF,TGTGCCAGCAGCATGACAGGGTCAGTTGAGACCCAGTACTTC
TRBJ1-1,.,many,TRBV28,CASSLLPGAEAFF,TGTGCCAGCAGTTTATTACCGGGGGCTGAAGCTTTCTTT
TRBJ2-5,TRBD1,.,TRBV29-1,CSVWGQGRWETQYF,TGCAGCGTTTGGGGACAGGGTCGTTGGGAGACCCAGTACTTC
TRBJ1-1,.,.,TRBV6-1,CASSRTDEAFF,TGTGCCAGCAGTCGGACGGATGAAGCTTTCTTT
TRBJ1-5,.,many,TRBV3-1,CASSQSGYSNQPQHF,TGTGCCAGCAGCCAATCGGGTTATAGCAATCAGCCCCAGCATTTT
TRBJ2-1,TRBD2,few,TRBV10-3,CAISVGGSHYNEQFF,TGTGCCATCAGTGTGGGGGGGTCACATTACAATGAGCAGTTCTTC
TRBJ1-1,TRBD1,.,TRBV25-1,CASSESWTGEAFF,TGTGCCAGCAGTGAATCCTGGACAGGGGAGGCTTTCTTT
TRBJ2-1,.,.,TRBV3-1,CASSQEGRVTWFF,TGTGCCAGCAGCCAAGAGGGAAGGGTTACATGGTTCTTC
TRBJ2-3,.,.,TRBV7-6,CASSSRRASTDTQYF,TGTGCCAGCAGCTCCCGTCGGGCCAGCACAGATACGCAGTATTTT
TRBJ2-3,.,.,TRBV10-2,CASSPTTFYSTDTQYF,TGCGCCAGCTCGCCAACGACGTTCTATAGCACAGATACGCAGTATTTT
TRBJ1-2,.,many,TRBV12-3/TRBV12-4,CASSSWTVPANYGYTF,TGTGCCAGCAGTTCATGGACAGTTCCAGCTAACTATGGCTACACCTTC
TRBJ2-2,TRBD2,many,TRBV11-3,CASSSRTSLTGELFF,TGTGCCAGCAGCTCGCGGACTAGCCTCACCGGGGAGCTGTTTTTT
TRBJ2-4,.,.,TRBV2,CASSAWETAKNIQYF,TGTGCCAGCAGTGCCTGGGAGACGGCCAAAAACATTCAGTACTTC